A single sample gave rise to the 21 T cell receptor beta chains below, sequenced in a study of CD8 T cells in ankylosing spondylitis. TCRdb redid the calling of the 5' RACE reads with MiXCR, one entry per CDR3 protein. The top ten clones hold 9.5% to 15% of a sample with fewer than 150,000 distinct CDR3 sequences, 7% to 8% of them seen once. Sequenced input: blood, either unsorted or a sorted T cell fraction (not recorded which). These receptors were taken from a female donor with ankylosing spondylitis or in good health (not recorded which).

This clonotype was counted at least ten times. The chain joins TRBV20-1 to TRBJ1-4; a weak D match, TRBD1 (6 bases). V gave up 3 bases and J gave up 8 bases, with 10 bases separating them. The CDR3 consists of 12 residues. CDR1 is DFQATT and CDR2 is SNEGSKA in the germline V gene (reference sequence). DNA of the CDR3: TGCAGTGCTAGGGGGGCTGGCGAAAAACTGTTTTTT. It yields the protein CSARGAGEKLFF.

Ten or more counts support this clonotype. Written as DNA, the CDR3 is TGTGCCAGCAGCCCATATGGGACATTGGACAATGAGCAGTTCTTC. This translates into CASSPYGTLDNEQFF. The chain has TRBV9 and TRBJ2-1; perhaps TRBD1 as D (6 bases). The CDR3 has 15 residues. Germline lookup yields CDR1 SGDLS and CDR2 YYNGEE. Deletions cut 4 bases from V and 5 bases from J, with 16 bases between.

This clonotype has at least ten counts. The chain couples TRBV20-1 to TRBJ1-6; D is unclear. Germline V gene lookup returns CDR1 DFQATT and CDR2 SNEGSKA (reference sequence). Trimming left V 6 bases short and J 10 bases short, with 13 bases between. CDR3 length: 12 amino acids. CDR3 coding DNA: TGCAGTGCCAGGCCCCCTTTATCACCCCTCCACTTT. It codes for CSARPPLSPLHF.

This chain's CDR3 is CASSGRQMGEQYF. As DNA, the CDR3 is TGTGCCAGCTCCGGCAGACAGATGGGCGAGCAGTACTTC. The J gene is TRBJ2-7, the V gene TRBV7-9; D might be TRBD1 (5 bases). This CDR3 has 13 residues. Deletions cut 8 bases from V and 6 bases from J, with 17 bases between. CDR1 is SEHNR, CDR2 FQNEAQ, per germline (reference sequence).

This clonotype was counted ten times or more. The rearrangement links TRBV28 to TRBJ2-7; D unresolved. CDR3 size: 14 residues. Trimming took off 5 bases at V and 3 bases at J, with 14 bases between the two ends. Germline values: CDR1 MDHEN, CDR2 SYDVKM. CDR3 DNA sequence: TGTGCCAGCAGTCCAGATGCGGTCGTCTACGAGCAGTACTTC. Encoded protein: CASSPDAVVYEQYF.

The rearrangement links TRBV7-3 to TRBJ2-2; D is unresolved. Trimming cost V 5 bases and J 7 bases, with 14 bases left between them. This CDR3 region has 14 residues. CDR1 and CDR2 (germline): SGHTA, FQGTGA. CDR3 coding DNA: TGTGCCAGCAGCCCGGCGGACGTGGGCGGGGAGCTGTTTTTT. Translating it yields CASSPADVGGELFF.

This clonotype was counted only a few times. This chain uses TRBV30 with TRBJ1-4; D uncertain. The V end lost 3 bases, the J end lost 5 bases, and 10 bases lay between the germline ends. CDR3 size: 13 residues. Germline V CDR1 and CDR2: GTSNPN, SVGIG (reference sequence). The CDR3 here is CAWRRGQNEKLFF. CDR3 nucleotides: TGTGCCTGGAGGAGAGGGCAGAATGAAAAACTGTTTTTT.

This clonotype was observed many times. The chain couples TRBV27 to TRBJ1-1; D is unclear. Germline V gene lookup returns CDR1 MNHEY and CDR2 SMNVEV (reference sequence). Between the trimmed V and J ends, which lost 5 bases and 8 bases, there was a span of 15 bases. The CDR3 is 13 residues long. As DNA, the CDR3 is TGTGCCAGCAGTGGGTCCTCTTTGGGGGAAGCTTTCTTT. Its translation: CASSGSSLGEAFF.

This clonotype occurred a few times. This chain connects TRBV7-2 to TRBJ2-1; the match to TRBD2 covers 8 bases. V gave up 1 base and J gave up 5 bases; unmatched junction bases: 7. In germline, CDR1 is SGHTA, CDR2 FQGNSA. The CDR3 contains 16 residues. The CDR3 region is CASSLESSGLHNEQFF. CDR3 DNA sequence: TGTGCCAGCAGCTTAGAATCTAGCGGGCTCCACAATGAGCAGTTCTTC.

Many counts were recorded for this clonotype. V is TRBV6-1 and J is TRBJ1-5; 8 bases are a match to TRBD1. Germline CDR1 reads MNHNS; CDR2 reads SASEGT. This CDR3 contains 17 residues. Trimming at V came to 6 bases and at J to 0 bases, leaving 10 bases not matched to a gene. The DNA for the CDR3 is TGTGCCAGCAGAACCGCGGCAGGGGGCTTTAGCAATCAGCCCCAGCATTTT. The encoded protein is CASRTAAGGFSNQPQHF.

In its sample, this clonotype was seen a few times. The chain couples TRBV27 to TRBJ2-1; 11 nucleotides align to TRBD2. CDR1 and CDR2 from the germline V gene are MNHEY and SMNVEV (reference sequence). With 5 bases clipped from V and 14 bases from J, the junction kept 11 bases outside the gene matches. The CDR3 runs 14 residues. This CDR3 is CASSSLAGGPKKFF. The CDR3 region has the DNA TGTGCCAGCAGTAGTTTAGCGGGGGGGCCGAAAAAGTTCTTC.

This clonotype was counted ten times or more. This chain connects TRBV20-1 to TRBJ2-1, with D maybe TRBD2 (5 bases). The CDR3 is 15 residues long. Germline CDR1 is DFQATT and CDR2 is SNEGSKA (reference sequence). Trimming removed 0 bases from V and 5 bases from J, with 14 bases in between. The CDR3 region is CSAREVRGQDNEQFF. Here the CDR3 DNA reads TGCAGTGCTAGAGAGGTCCGGGGTCAAGACAATGAGCAGTTCTTC.

This clonotype was recorded many times. The V call is TRBV21-1, the J call TRBJ2-1; the table names TRBD2, a call not compared with the DNA. TRBV21-1 is shown as a pseudogene. The CDR3 sequence is 13 residues long. The CDR3 loop reads CASSKARGQGQFF. The CDR3 coding sequence is TGTGCCAGCAGCAAAGCGAGAGGGCAGGGTCAGTTCTTC.

This clonotype was seen many times. The V gene is TRBV18, the J gene TRBJ1-6; 7 bases fit TRBD1. The CDR3 is 14 amino acids. Per germline, CDR1 KGHSH and CDR2 LQKENI. V dropped 4 bases and J dropped 8; count of bases not matched to a gene: 5. The CDR3 sequence is CASSRDRVHSPLHF. DNA for the CDR3: TGTGCCAGCTCACGCGACAGGGTTCATTCACCCCTCCACTTT.

This clonotype was observed a few times. The J gene is TRBJ2-3, the V gene TRBV7-3; D not resolved. Germline values: CDR1 SGHTA, CDR2 FQGTGA. V lost 5 bases to trimming and J lost 2 bases, with 14 bases between them. The CDR3 sequence is 15 residues long. The CDR3 DNA is TGTGCCAGCAGCGTCATGGCGGCGCTCACAGATACGCAGTATTTT. It translates to CASSVMAALTDTQYF.

The chain has TRBV4-3 and TRBJ1-1; D call uncertain. This CDR3 is 15 amino acids long. Germline V gene sequence: CDR1 LGHNA, CDR2 YSLEER. Trimming left V 1 base short and J 1 base short, with 10 bases between. CDR3 sequence (DNA): TGCGCCAGCAGCCAAGCTCCCCACAGGAACACTGAAGCTTTCTTT. The encoded protein is CASSQAPHRNTEAFF.

This clonotype was detected many times. V gene TRBV7-2 combines with J gene TRBJ1-2; 8 bases fit TRBD1. Germline V CDR1 and CDR2: SGHTA, FQGNSA. The CDR3 runs 13 residues. J gave up 8 bases and V 5 bases, and 7 bases lay outside the gene matches. The CDR3 DNA reads as TGTGCCAGCAGCCCTGGACAGGGCAGGGGCTACACCTTC. Protein sequence: CASSPGQGRGYTF.

This clonotype occurred many times. The J gene is TRBJ2-3, the V gene TRBV4-2; D is unclear. Trimming took off 3 bases at V and 0 bases at J, with 4 bases between the two ends. This CDR3 spans 13 amino acids. CDR1 and CDR2 from the germline V gene are LGHNA and YNFKEQ. The chain's CDR3 is CASSQTSTDTQYF. The CDR3, as DNA: TGTGCCAGCAGCCAGACTAGCACAGATACGCAGTATTTT.

This clonotype has at least ten counts. The chain combines TRBV6-1 with TRBJ1-5, with D unclear. The CDR3 runs to 14 residues. Germline CDR1 reads MNHNS; CDR2 reads SASEGT. V was shortened by 4 bases and J by 4 bases, with 11 bases between the two germline ends. CDR3: CASSVVQVNQPQHF. As DNA, the CDR3 is TGTGCCAGCAGTGTAGTCCAGGTAAATCAGCCCCAGCATTTT.

A few counts support this clonotype. The rearrangement links TRBV10-2 to TRBJ1-1; D call uncertain. V dropped 8 bases and J dropped 0 bases, with 16 bases sitting between them. Germline CDR1 and CDR2: WSHSY and SAAADI. CDR3 size: 15 residues. The CDR3 sequence: CASAEAGWLNTEAFF. DNA of the CDR3: TGCGCCAGCGCTGAGGCGGGATGGTTGAACACTGAAGCTTTCTTT.

This clonotype was detected many times. The chain recombines TRBV4-1 with TRBJ2-5, with D tentatively TRBD1 (6 bases). Between the trimmed V and J ends, which lost 4 bases and 2 bases, there was a span of 14 bases. There are 15 residues in the CDR3. Germline lookup yields CDR1 MGHRA and CDR2 YSYEKL. CDR3 amino acids: CASSPTGTLQETQYF. DNA of the CDR3: TGCGCCAGCAGCCCCACCGGGACATTACAAGAGACCCAGTACTTC.